A selection of T cell receptor beta chains follows, all from one sample in a study of OX40 agonist ivuxolimab in advanced cancers. The data were produced by immunoSEQ multiplex PCR, yet TCRdb's version contains in-frame clones alone and is incomplete. The sample yields tens of thousands of clones, approximately 90% seen once. Sequenced material: CD4+ or CD8+ T cells sorted from blood, taken in a trial of the OX40 agonist ivuxolimab. The receptor set was obtained from an adult with an advanced solid tumor such as melanoma, head and neck, liver or kidney cancer. CDR3s include the opening cysteine and the closing phenylalanine or tryptophan. D genes are given only for firm matches. Clone size is stated in some rows and not others, as once, few, many or a class when expanded.

D: -; V: TRBV6-5; size: -; J: TRBJ2-5; CDR3: CASSYSLVEGTQYF; DNA: TGTGCCAGCAGTTACTCGCTAGTAGAAGGGACCCAGTACTTC
D: TRBD1; V: TRBV30; size: -; J: TRBJ1-1; CDR3: CAWSPLRLPGQMNTEAFF; DNA: TGTGCCTGGAGTCCCCTCCGGCTACCGGGACAGATGAACACTGAAGCTTTCTTT
D: TRBD2; V: TRBV5-1; size: -; J: TRBJ2-4; CDR3: CASSRVLSGRSHIQYF; DNA: TGCGCCAGCAGCCGCGTGTTGAGCGGGAGGTCGCACATTCAGTACTTC
D: -; V: TRBV2; size: -; J: TRBJ2-3; CDR3: CASRGGLRGFSTDTQYF; DNA: TGTGCCAGCAGAGGGGGGCTAAGGGGGTTCAGCACAGATACGCAGTATTTT
D: -; V: TRBV19; size: -; J: TRBJ1-5; CDR3: CASTFDSNQPQHF; DNA: TGTGCCAGTACCTTCGATAGCAATCAGCCCCAGCATTTT
D: -; V: TRBV29-1; size: -; J: TRBJ2-3; CDR3: CSVQGFTDTQYF; DNA: TGCAGCGTCCAGGGTTTCACAGATACGCAGTATTTT
D: -; V: TRBV5-6; size: once; J: TRBJ2-7; CDR3: CASSLGGSSYEQYF; DNA: TGTGCCAGCAGCTTGGGCGGTAGCTCCTACGAGCAGTACTTC
D: TRBD2; V: TRBV30; size: -; J: TRBJ2-3; CDR3: CAWRTSGTDTQYF; DNA: TGTGCCTGGAGGACTAGCGGTACAGATACGCAGTATTTT
D: -; V: TRBV6-1; size: -; J: TRBJ2-1; CDR3: CASSDFGSSYNEQFF; DNA: TGTGCCAGCAGTGATTTCGGGAGCTCCTACAATGAGCAGTTCTTC
D: -; V: TRBV11-2; size: -; J: TRBJ2-2; CDR3: CASTLTRTNTGELFF; DNA: TGTGCCAGCACCCTGACTAGGACGAACACCGGGGAGCTGTTTTTT
D: -; V: TRBV2; size: once; J: TRBJ1-4; CDR3: CASSSGGLNEKLFF; DNA: TGTGCCAGCAGTTCCGGGGGGCTTAATGAAAAACTGTTTTTT
D: TRBD2; V: TRBV18; size: -; J: TRBJ2-5; CDR3: CASSPGTRETQYF; DNA: TGTGCCAGCTCACCAGGGACTAGGGAGACCCAGTACTTC
D: TRBD2; V: TRBV27; size: -; J: TRBJ2-1; CDR3: CASSPEAGPSPYNEQFF; DNA: TGTGCCAGCAGTCCGGAAGCGGGACCCTCCCCTTACAATGAGCAGTTCTTC
D: -; V: TRBV19; size: -; J: TRBJ1-4; CDR3: CANSILGNTNEKLFF; DNA: TGTGCCAATAGTATCTTGGGCAACACTAATGAAAAACTGTTTTTT
D: -; V: TRBV19; size: -; J: TRBJ2-5; CDR3: CASKAWRDGGETQYF; DNA: TGTGCCAGCAAAGCGTGGCGGGATGGCGGTGAGACCCAGTACTTC
D: -; V: TRBV19; size: -; J: TRBJ2-7; CDR3: CATSESVSSYEQYF; DNA: TGTGCCACTAGTGAGAGCGTAAGCTCCTACGAGCAGTACTTC
D: -; V: TRBV7-2; size: -; J: TRBJ2-1; CDR3: CASTLPGLDANEQFF; DNA: TGTGCCAGCACCTTACCGGGACTGGACGCCAATGAGCAGTTCTTC
D: -; V: TRBV18; size: -; J: TRBJ2-2; CDR3: CASSPGTQNTGELFF; DNA: TGTGCCAGCTCACCCGGGACACAGAACACCGGGGAGCTGTTTTTT
D: TRBD1; V: TRBV5-1; size: -; J: TRBJ2-1; CDR3: CASSLRTGDNEQFF; DNA: TGCGCCAGCAGCTTAAGGACAGGGGACAATGAGCAGTTCTTC
D: -; V: TRBV19; size: -; J: TRBJ2-7; CDR3: CASSIQGYF; DNA: TGTGCCAGTAGTATACAGGGCTACTTC
D: TRBD1; V: TRBV2; size: few; J: TRBJ1-1; CDR3: CASSVGGQRAFF; DNA: TGTGCCAGCAGTGTAGGGGGACAGCGAGCTTTCTTT
D: -; V: TRBV5-1; size: -; J: TRBJ1-1; CDR3: CASSPSAGTLNTEAFF; DNA: TGCGCCAGCAGCCCCTCAGCCGGGACTCTAAACACTGAAGCTTTCTTT
D: -; V: TRBV30; size: few; J: TRBJ1-6; CDR3: CAWSPGTGSPLHF; DNA: TGTGCCTGGAGTCCCGGGACGGGTTCACCCCTCCACTTT